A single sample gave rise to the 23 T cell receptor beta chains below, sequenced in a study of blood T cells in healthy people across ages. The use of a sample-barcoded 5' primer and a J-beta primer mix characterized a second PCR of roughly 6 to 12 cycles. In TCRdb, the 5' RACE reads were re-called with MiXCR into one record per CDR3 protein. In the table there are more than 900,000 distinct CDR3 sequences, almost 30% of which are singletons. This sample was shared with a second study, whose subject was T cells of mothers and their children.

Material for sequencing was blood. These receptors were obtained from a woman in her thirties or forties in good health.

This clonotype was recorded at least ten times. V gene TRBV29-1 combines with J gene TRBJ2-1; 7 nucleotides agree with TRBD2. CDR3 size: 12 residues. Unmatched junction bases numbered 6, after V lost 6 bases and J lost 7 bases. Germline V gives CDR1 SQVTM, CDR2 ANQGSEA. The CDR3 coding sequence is TGCAGCGTCGCAGTGGGGGGGAATGAGCAGTTCTTC. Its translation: CSVAVGGNEQFF.

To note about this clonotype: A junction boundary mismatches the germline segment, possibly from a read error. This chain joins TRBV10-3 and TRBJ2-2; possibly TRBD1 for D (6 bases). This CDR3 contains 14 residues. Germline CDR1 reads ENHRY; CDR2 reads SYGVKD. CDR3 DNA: TGTGCCATCAGTAGGGACATCAACACCGGGGAGCGGTTTTTT. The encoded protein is CAISRDINTGERFF.

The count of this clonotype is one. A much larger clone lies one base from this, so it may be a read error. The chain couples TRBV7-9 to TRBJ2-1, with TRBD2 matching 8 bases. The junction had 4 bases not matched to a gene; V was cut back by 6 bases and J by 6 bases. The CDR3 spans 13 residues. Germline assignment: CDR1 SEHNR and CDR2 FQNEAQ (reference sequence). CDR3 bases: TGTGCCAGCAGGGATGCGGGGGGCAATGAGCAGTTCTTC. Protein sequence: CASRDAGGNEQFF. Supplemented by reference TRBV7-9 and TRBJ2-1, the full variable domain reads DTGVSQNPRHKITKRGQNVTFRCDPISEHNRLYWYRQTLGQGPEFLTYFQNEAQLEKSRLLSDRFSAERPKGSFSTLEIQRTEQGDSAMYLCASRDAGGNEQFFGPGTRLTVL.

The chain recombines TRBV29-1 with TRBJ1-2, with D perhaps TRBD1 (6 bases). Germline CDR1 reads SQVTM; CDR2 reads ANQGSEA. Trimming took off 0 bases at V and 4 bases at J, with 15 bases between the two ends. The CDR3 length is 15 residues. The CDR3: CSVEDPGQLSYGYTF. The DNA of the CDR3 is TGCAGCGTTGAAGATCCGGGACAACTATCCTATGGCTACACCTTC.

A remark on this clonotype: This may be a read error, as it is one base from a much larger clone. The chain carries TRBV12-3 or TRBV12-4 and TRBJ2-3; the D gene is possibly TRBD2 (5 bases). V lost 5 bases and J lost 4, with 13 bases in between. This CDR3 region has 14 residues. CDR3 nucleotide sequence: TGTGCCAGCAGTGACCAACTTAGCGCAGATACGCAGTATTTT. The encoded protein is CASSDQLSADTQYF.

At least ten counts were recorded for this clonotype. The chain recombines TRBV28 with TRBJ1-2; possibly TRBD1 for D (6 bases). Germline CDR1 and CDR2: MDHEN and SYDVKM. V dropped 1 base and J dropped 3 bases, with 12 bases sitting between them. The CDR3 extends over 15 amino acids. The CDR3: CASSLSVRGDYGYTF. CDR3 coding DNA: TGTGCCAGCAGTTTATCGGTCAGGGGTGACTATGGCTACACCTTC.

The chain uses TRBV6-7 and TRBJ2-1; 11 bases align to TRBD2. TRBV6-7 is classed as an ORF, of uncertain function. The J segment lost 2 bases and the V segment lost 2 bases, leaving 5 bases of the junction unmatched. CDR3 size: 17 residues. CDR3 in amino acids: CASSYRTSGGPYNEQFF. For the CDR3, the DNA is TGTGCCAGCAGTTACCGTACTAGCGGGGGCCCCTACAATGAGCAGTTCTTC.

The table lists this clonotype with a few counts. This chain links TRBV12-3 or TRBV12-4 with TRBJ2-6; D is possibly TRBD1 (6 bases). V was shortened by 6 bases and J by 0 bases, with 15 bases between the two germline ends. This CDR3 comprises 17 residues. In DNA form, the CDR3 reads TGTGCCAGCAGCAAGTTTCCAGGGGCCTCTGGGGCCAACGTCCTGACTTTC. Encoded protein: CASSKFPGASGANVLTF.

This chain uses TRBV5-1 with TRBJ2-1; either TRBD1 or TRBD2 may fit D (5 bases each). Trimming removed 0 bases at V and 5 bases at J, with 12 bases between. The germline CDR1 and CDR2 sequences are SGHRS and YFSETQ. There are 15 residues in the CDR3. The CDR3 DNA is TGCGCCAGCAGCTTGGGGGACGACTGGGACAATGAGCAGTTCTTC. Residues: CASSLGDDWDNEQFF.

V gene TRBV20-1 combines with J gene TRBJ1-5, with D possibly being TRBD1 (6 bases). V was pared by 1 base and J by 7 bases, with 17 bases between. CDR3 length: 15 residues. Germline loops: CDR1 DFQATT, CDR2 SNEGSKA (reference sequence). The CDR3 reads CSARVEGVGPQPQHF. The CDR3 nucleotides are TGCAGTGCTAGAGTAGAGGGGGTTGGTCCCCAGCCCCAGCATTTT.

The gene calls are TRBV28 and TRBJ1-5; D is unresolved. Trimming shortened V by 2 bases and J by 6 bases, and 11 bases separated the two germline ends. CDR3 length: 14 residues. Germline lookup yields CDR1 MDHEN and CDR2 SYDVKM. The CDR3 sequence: CASSLPVIGQPQHF. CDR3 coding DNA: TGTGCCAGCAGTTTACCGGTAATAGGTCAGCCCCAGCATTTT.

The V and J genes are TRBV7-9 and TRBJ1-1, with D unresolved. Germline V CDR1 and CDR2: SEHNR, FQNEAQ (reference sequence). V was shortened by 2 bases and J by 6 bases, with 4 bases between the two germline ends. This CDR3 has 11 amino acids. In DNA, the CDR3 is TGTGCCAGCAGCTTATCCCCTGAAGCTTTCTTT. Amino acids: CASSLSPEAFF.

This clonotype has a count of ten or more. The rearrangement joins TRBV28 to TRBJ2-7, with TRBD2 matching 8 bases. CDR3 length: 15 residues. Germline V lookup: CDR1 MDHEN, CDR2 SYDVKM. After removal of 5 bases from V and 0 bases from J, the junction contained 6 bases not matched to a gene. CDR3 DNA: TGTGCCAGCAGTGAATTTAGCGGGGCCTCCTACGAGCAGTACTTC. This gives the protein CASSEFSGASYEQYF.

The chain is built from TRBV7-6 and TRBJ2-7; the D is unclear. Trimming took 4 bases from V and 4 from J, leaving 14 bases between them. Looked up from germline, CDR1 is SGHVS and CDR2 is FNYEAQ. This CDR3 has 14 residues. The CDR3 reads CASSSPGGYYEQYF. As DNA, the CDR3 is TGTGCCAGCAGCTCTCCGGGCGGATATTACGAGCAGTACTTC.

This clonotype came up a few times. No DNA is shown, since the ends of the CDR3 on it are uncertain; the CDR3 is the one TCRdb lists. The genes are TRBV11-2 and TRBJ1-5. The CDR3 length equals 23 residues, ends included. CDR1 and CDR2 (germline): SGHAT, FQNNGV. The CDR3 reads CASSLVRFGTNEKLFFGGQPQHF.

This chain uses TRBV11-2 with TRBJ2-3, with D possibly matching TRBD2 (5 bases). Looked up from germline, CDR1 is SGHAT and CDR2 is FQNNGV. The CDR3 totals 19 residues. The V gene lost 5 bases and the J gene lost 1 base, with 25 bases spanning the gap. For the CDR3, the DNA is TGTGCCAGCAGCCTCCTCAAATCGCGACGGTCCGGGGGCACAGATACGCAGTATTTT. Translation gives CASSLLKSRRSGGTDTQYF.

The CDR3 coding sequence is TGTGCCAGCAGTAACAGAATCCGTCAAGAGACCCAGTACTTC. It specifies CASSNRIRQETQYF. The V and J genes are TRBV28 and TRBJ2-5, with D unresolved. This CDR3 is built from 14 residues. V lost 5 bases to trimming and J lost 2 bases, with 12 bases between them. In germline, CDR1 is MDHEN, CDR2 SYDVKM.

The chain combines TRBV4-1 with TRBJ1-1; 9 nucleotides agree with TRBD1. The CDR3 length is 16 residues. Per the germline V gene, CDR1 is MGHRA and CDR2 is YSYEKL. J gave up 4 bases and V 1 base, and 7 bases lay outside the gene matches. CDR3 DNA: TGCGCCAGCAGCCAAGGTTGGGGACAGGGCGGCACTGAAGCTTTCTTT. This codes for CASSQGWGQGGTEAFF.

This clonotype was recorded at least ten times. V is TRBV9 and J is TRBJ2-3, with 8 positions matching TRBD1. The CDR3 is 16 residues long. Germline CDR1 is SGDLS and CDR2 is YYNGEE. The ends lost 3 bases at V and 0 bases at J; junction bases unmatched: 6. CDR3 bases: TGTGCCAGCAGCGCCAGACAGGGGTTAAGCACAGATACGCAGTATTTT. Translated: CASSARQGLSTDTQYF.

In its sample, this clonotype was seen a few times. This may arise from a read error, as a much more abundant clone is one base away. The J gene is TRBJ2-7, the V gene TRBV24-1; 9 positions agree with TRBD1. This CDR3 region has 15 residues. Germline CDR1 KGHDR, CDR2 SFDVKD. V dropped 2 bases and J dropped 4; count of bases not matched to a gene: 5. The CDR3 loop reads CATSDSGTGKYEQYF. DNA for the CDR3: TGTGCCACCAGTGATTCCGGGACAGGGAAATACGAGCAGTACTTC.

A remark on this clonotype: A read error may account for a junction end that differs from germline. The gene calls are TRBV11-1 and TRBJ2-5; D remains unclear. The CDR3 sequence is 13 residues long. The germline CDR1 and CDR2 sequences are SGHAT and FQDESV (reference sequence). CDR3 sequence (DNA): TGTGCCAGTAGCTTGACCCCCAGAGAGACCCAGTACTTC. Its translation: CASSLTPRETQYF.

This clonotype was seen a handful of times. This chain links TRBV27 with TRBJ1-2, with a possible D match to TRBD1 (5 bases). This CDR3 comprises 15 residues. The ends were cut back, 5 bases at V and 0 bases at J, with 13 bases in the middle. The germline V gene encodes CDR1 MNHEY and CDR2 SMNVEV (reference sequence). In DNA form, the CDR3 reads TGTGCCAGCAGTACCACCCTGACAGCTAACTATGGCTACACCTTC. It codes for CASSTTLTANYGYTF.

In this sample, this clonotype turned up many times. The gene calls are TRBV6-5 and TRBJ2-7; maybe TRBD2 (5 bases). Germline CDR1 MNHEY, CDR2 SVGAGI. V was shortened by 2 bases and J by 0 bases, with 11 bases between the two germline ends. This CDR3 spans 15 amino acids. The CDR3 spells CASSYARGSSYEQYF. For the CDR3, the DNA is TGTGCCAGCAGTTACGCACGAGGGAGCTCCTACGAGCAGTACTTC.